The entry that follows covers one TCR beta chain sequence. This record comes from a study of CD8+CD57+ T cells in acquired aplastic anemia. Genomic DNA templated the TCR beta VDJ and CDR3 profiling. TCRdb processed the reads anew with MiXCR; each CDR3 protein has one entry. The top ten hold less than 50% of the sample, which has 200,000 to 300,000 distinct CDR3 sequences, roughly 82% seen once. Those patients picked for sequencing had displayed CD8+CD57+ cell expansion on flow cytometry. Sequencing was performed on sorted CD4+, CD8+, or CD8+CD57+ T cells (not recorded which) from PBMCs. This sequence originates from a human donor with aplastic anemia.

The CDR3 DNA follows: TGTGCCAGCAGCTTGGCGTCCAGTAACACTGAAGCTTTCTTT. It translates to CASSLASSNTEAFF. The chain carries TRBV5-6 and TRBJ1-1; D gene ambiguous. The CDR3 extends over 14 amino acids. V dropped 0 bases and J dropped 2 bases, with 8 bases sitting between them. The germline V gene has CDR1 SGHDT and CDR2 YYEEEE.